A selection of T cell receptor beta chains follows, all from one sample in a study of blood T cell repertoires in COVID-19. Assay used: immunoSEQ multiplex PCR; TCRdb lists only in-frame clones, some missing. Of under 300,000 clones listed, 70% to 90% are singletons. Material for sequencing was peripheral blood. These receptors all come from a woman in her forties who had recovered from COVID-19. Both conserved end residues are part of each CDR3. The order of the fields is V gene, CDR3 length, J gene, CDR3 protein.

TRBV24-1	16	TRBJ2-1	CATSDLGDRGGREQFF
TRBV23-1	17	TRBJ2-1	CASSHVQGGGAKDEQFF
TRBV28	16	TRBJ1-2	CASSFPAPQGARGYTF
TRBV12-5	12	TRBJ1-1	CASGSRTAEAFF
TRBV7-7	15	TRBJ2-1	CASSPGTSGNNEQFF
TRBV30	14	TRBJ1-2	CAWSRGQGDYGYTF
TRBV30	13	TRBJ1-6	CAWRYSLNSPLHF
TRBV12-5	17	TRBJ2-7	CASGLVLGREGSYEQYF
TRBV7-9	14	TRBJ1-5	CASSLRVSNQPQHF
TRBV4-2	15	TRBJ2-5	CASSQDWAGGETQYF
TRBV30	13	TRBJ1-4	CAWAGTGDEKLFF
TRBV18	16	TRBJ2-3	CASSPRTSGGTDTQYF
TRBV7-2	14	TRBJ2-4	CASSSTLAKNIQYF
TRBV5-1	15	TRBJ2-1	CASSLWGDRNNEQFF
TRBV19	15	TRBJ1-2	CASSTDRGLNYGYTF
TRBV5-6	14	TRBJ2-7	CASRRRGTLYEQYF
TRBV28	16	TRBJ2-7	CASSLAGAGVSYEQYF
TRBV7-2	19	TRBJ2-1	CASSRKGLAGGVFYNEQFF
TRBV5-1	14	TRBJ1-3	CASSSRSPGNTIYF
TRBV19	13	TRBJ2-1	CASSIGLAYEQFF
TRBV11-2	18	TRBJ2-7	CASSLDQGRGHRLYEQYF
TRBV5-4	15	TRBJ2-2	CASSTFNGGAGELFF